The rows below give T cell receptor beta chains drawn from one sample of a study of blood T cell repertoires in COVID-19. Assay: immunoSEQ multiplex PCR; the TCRdb copy retains only in-frame clones and omits some. This table holds about 50,000 clones, about 80% found once. Material for sequencing was peripheral blood. The receptors were gathered from a man aged 55 to 70 with acute or convalescent COVID-19. CDR3s include the opening cysteine and the closing phenylalanine or tryptophan. The order of the fields is V gene, clone size, D gene, J gene, CDR3 DNA, CDR3 protein. D genes are given only for firm matches. Some rows have no size entry. The others give once, few or many, or a class for an expanded clone.

TRBV5-1	.	TRBD1	TRBJ1-1	TGCGCCAGCAGCGACTACAGGGGAAGCACTGAAGCTTTCTTT	CASSDYRGSTEAFF
TRBV10-3	.	TRBD1	TRBJ1-1	TGTGCCATCAGTGAGATCTACAGGGGGAACACTGAAGCTTTCTTT	CAISEIYRGNTEAFF
TRBV12-5	.	.	TRBJ1-5	TGTGCTAGTGGTTTGGTAGATTCCGCCAGGGATAGCAATCAGCCCCAGCATTTT	CASGLVDSARDSNQPQHF
TRBV6-1	.	TRBD1	TRBJ2-2	TGTGCCAGCAGTGAAGATGCAGTGCAGGGGGCCCTCACCGGGGAGCTGTTTTTT	CASSEDAVQGALTGELFF
TRBV19	.	.	TRBJ2-1	TGTGCCAGTAGTATAGGGGCCGGGAAAGGTGAGCAGTTCTTC	CASSIGAGKGEQFF
TRBV4-2	.	.	TRBJ2-7	TGTGCCAGCAGCCGGAGTCGACAGGTCTCCTACGAGCAGTACTTC	CASSRSRQVSYEQYF
TRBV4-1	once	.	TRBJ2-2	TGCGCCAGCAGCCAAACCCTCGGACAAGTCGGAAAATACGCGAACACCGGGGAGCTGTTTTTT	CASSQTLGQVGKYANTGELFF
TRBV7-8	.	TRBD2	TRBJ2-1	TGTGCCAGCAGCTTAGTCCGAGCGGGGGTGAATGAGCAGTTCTTC	CASSLVRAGVNEQFF
TRBV7-3	.	.	TRBJ1-2	TGTGCCAGCAGCTTATCGGAGGGAGGATATGGCTACACCTTC	CASSLSEGGYGYTF
TRBV19	few	.	TRBJ1-2	TGTGCGGCCCGGGGACTAAACTATGGCTACACCTTC	CAARGLNYGYTF
TRBV5-1	.	.	TRBJ1-3	TGCGCCAGCAGCTTGGAACCTAGTGGCGGGTACTCTGGAAACACCATATATTTT	CASSLEPSGGYSGNTIYF
TRBV10-1	.	.	TRBJ1-3	TGCGCCAGCAGTGAGACAGGGTTCGGAAACACCATATATTTT	CASSETGFGNTIYF
TRBV27	.	TRBD2	TRBJ2-2	TGTGCCAGCAGAACTGGGACTAGTGCCGGGGAGCTGTTTTTT	CASRTGTSAGELFF
TRBV6-6	.	TRBD2	TRBJ2-7	TGTGCCAGCAGTTATGCCAGCGGGGCGGCCTACGAGCAGTACTTC	CASSYASGAAYEQYF
TRBV3-1/TRBV3-2	.	.	TRBJ1-3	TGTGCCAGCAGCCAAGAGTGGGAGCTTGGAGGAAACACCATATATTTT	CASSQEWELGGNTIYF
TRBV11-2	once	.	TRBJ1-1	TGTGCCAGCAGCTTAGTTGGGGGGTCAACTGAAGCTTTCTTT	CASSLVGGSTEAFF
TRBV27	.	TRBD1	TRBJ1-3	TGTGCCAGCAGCCCCCAGGGGGCGCGGGGAAACACCATATATTTT	CASSPQGARGNTIYF
TRBV12-3/TRBV12-4	.	.	TRBJ1-1	TGTGCCAGCAGTTTCGACAGCATTGAAGCTTTCTTT	CASSFDSIEAFF
TRBV19	.	TRBD2	TRBJ2-7	TGTGCCAGTAGTTCAAATAGCGGGGGGGCCTACGAGCAGTACTTC	CASSSNSGGAYEQYF
TRBV2	.	TRBD2	TRBJ2-3	TGTGCCAGCAGCGACGCGGGGGATAGCACAGATACGCAGTATTTT	CASSDAGDSTDTQYF
TRBV6-4	.	.	TRBJ1-1	TGTGCCAGCAGTGCTTCGGACGGGGGGAACAATGAAGCTTTCTTT	CASSASDGGNNEAFF
TRBV11-2	.	TRBD1	TRBJ1-1	TGTGCCAGCAGGTGGGGACAGAAGAACACTGAAGCTTTCTTT	CASRWGQKNTEAFF
TRBV6-5	.	.	TRBJ1-3	TGTGCCAGCAGTTCTGGGACAATTGTGACTGGAAACACCATATATTTT	CASSSGTIVTGNTIYF
TRBV19	once	.	TRBJ1-5	TGTGCCAGTAGTTTTGAACACGATTATAGCAATCAGCCCCAGCATTTT	CASSFEHDYSNQPQHF
TRBV2	once	.	TRBJ2-6	TGTGCCAGCAGTGAAAGGACAGCATCTGGGGCCAACGTCCTGACTTTC	CASSERTASGANVLTF
TRBV9	.	.	TRBJ1-5	TGTGCCAGCAGCGTAGATCAGGGCCCCAATCAGCCCCAGCATTTT	CASSVDQGPNQPQHF
TRBV7-9	once	.	TRBJ1-1	TGTGCCAGCAGCTTTAGACAGAACACTGAAGCTTTCTTT	CASSFRQNTEAFF
TRBV7-9	.	TRBD2	TRBJ2-2	TGTGCCAGCAGCTCATTAGCGGGGGCGAACACCGGGGAGCTGTTTTTT	CASSSLAGANTGELFF
TRBV12-3/TRBV12-4	.	.	TRBJ2-7	TGTGCCAGCAGTTACAAGGGGGAGCAGTACTTC	CASSYKGEQYF
TRBV19	once	TRBD1	TRBJ1-2	TGTGCAGCGGGACAGGGAGTTGGCTACACCTTC	CAAGQGVGYTF
TRBV3-1/TRBV3-2	.	.	TRBJ1-2	TGTGCCAGCAGGGGGCCCTATGGCTACACCTTC	CASRGPYGYTF
TRBV27	.	TRBD1	TRBJ2-2	TGTGCCAGCAGTCCGATCCACCGACAGGGGAACACCGGGGAGCTGTTTTTT	CASSPIHRQGNTGELFF
TRBV19	.	.	TRBJ1-3	TGTGCCAGTAGTCGCCCGGGATACTCTGGAAACACCATATATTTT	CASSRPGYSGNTIYF